This T cell receptor (beta chain) was captured by sequencing in a study of cytomegalovirus exposure and HLA in healthy donors. Whole-study context: Of around 400 genotyped donors, roughly 80% grouped in the Caucasian-associated ancestry cluster. Notes on the study in general: Equally common other TCR beta chains were less clonally expanded than HLA-associated ones, a later analysis found. The availability of immune exposure information extended only to CMV serostatus. An ancestry cluster, one associated with Asian ancestry, reportedly showed fewer N-insertions than the 666-donor mean in a later analysis.

As for this clone: Antigen: not known.

PCR amplification relied on 60 Vbeta primers (plus 13 Jbeta primers). Some clones are missing from TCRdb's copy, which holds only in-frame ones; the method was immunoSEQ multiplex PCR. The sample table sets out 150,000 to 200,000 clones. Germline-derived CDR1 and CDR2 are SGHRS and YFSETQ. This CDR3 has 15 amino acids. Trimming stripped 3 bases from V and 2 bases from J, with 11 bases between. The J gene is TRBJ2-2, the V gene TRBV5-1; possibly TRBD2 for D (6 bases). Sequenced material: PBMCs. The sequence was collected from a woman aged 60 to 75 in good health and CMV-seronegative. This CDR3 is CASSSPGLNTGELFF. Written as DNA, the CDR3 is TGCGCCAGCAGCTCTCCGGGACTTAACACCGGGGAGCTGTTTTTT.